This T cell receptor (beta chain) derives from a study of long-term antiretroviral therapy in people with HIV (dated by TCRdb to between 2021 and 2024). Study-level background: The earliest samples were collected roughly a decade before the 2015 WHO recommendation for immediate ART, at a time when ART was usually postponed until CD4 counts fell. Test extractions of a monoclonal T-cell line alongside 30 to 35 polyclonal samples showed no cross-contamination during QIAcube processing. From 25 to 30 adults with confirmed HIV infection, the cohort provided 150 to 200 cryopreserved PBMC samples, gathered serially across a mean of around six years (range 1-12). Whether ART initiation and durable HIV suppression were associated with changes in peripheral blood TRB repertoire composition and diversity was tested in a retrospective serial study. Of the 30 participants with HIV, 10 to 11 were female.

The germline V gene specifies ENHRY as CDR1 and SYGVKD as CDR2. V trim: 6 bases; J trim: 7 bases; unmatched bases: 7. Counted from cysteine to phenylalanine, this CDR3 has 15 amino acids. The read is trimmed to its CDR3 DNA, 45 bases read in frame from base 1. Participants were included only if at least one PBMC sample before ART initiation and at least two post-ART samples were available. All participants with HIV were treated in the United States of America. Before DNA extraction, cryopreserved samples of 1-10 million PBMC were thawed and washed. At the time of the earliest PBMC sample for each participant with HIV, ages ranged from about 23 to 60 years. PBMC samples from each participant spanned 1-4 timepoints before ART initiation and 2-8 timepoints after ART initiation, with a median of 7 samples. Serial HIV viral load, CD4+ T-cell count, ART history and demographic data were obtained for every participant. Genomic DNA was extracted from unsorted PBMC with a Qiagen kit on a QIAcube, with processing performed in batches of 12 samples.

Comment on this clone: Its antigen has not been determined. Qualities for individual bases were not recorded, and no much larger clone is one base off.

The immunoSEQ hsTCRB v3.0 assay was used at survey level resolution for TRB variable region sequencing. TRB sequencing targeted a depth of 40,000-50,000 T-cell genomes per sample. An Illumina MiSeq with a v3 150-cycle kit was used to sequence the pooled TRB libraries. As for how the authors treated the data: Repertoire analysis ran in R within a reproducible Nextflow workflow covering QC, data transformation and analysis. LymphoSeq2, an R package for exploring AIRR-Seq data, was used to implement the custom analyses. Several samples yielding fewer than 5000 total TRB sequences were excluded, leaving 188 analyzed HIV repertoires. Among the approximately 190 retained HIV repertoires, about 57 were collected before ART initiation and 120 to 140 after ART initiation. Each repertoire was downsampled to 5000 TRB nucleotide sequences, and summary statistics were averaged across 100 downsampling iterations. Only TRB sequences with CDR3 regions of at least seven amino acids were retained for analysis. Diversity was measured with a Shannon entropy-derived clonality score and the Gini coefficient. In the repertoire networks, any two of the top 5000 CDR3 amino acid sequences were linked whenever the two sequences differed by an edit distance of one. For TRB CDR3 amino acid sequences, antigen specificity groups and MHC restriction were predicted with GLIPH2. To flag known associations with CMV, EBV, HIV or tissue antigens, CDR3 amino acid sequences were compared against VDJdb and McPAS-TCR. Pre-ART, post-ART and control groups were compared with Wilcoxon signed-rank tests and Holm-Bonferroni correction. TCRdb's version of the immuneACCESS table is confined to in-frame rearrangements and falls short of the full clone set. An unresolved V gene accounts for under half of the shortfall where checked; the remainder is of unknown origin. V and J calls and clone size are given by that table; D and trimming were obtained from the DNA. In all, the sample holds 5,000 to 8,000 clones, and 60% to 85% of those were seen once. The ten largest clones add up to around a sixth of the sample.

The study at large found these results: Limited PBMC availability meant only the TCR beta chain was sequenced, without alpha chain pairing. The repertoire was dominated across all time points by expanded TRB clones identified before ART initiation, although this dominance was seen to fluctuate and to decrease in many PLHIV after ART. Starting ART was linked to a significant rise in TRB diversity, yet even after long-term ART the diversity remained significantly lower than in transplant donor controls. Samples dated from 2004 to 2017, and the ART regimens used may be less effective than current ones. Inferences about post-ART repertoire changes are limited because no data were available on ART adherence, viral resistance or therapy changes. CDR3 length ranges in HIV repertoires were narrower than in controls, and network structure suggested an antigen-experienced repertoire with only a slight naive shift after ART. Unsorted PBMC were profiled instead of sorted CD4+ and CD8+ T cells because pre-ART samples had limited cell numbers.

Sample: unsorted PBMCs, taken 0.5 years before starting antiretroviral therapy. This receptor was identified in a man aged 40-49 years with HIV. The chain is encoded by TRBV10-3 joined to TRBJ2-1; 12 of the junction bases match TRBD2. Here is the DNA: TGTGCCATCAGAGGTCCCGGGACTAGCGGGAATGAGCAGTTCTTC. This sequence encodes CAIRGPGTSGNEQFF.